This TCR beta chain is drawn from a study of sequential checkpoint blockade in melanoma. About the study: First-line arms were nivolumab then ipilimumab, or the reverse, randomized 1:1.

TCRdb's table, derived via immunoSEQ multiplex PCR, lists solely in-frame clones and lacks some. The sample carries about 40,000 clones, roughly 88% recorded once. Treatment here: randomized to nivolumab then ipilimumab (arm A) or the reverse (arm B). From thawed PBMCs, live CD3+CD8+ cells negative for CD19 and CD56 were sorted. The CDR3 spans 17 residues. Per germline, CDR1 SGHRS and CDR2 YFSETQ. J gave up 2 bases and V 5 bases, and 14 bases lay outside the gene matches. This sequence was found in a human donor with melanoma. The sequencing here drew on CD8+ T cells sorted from blood (inferred from file names), taken from a patient given nivolumab and ipilimumab in sequence. The rearrangement joins TRBV5-1 to TRBJ2-3; 7 bases map to TRBD1. The CDR3 coding sequence is TGCGCCAGCAGACTGACACCCTTGGACAGGACCACAGATACGCAGTATTTT. This sequence encodes CASRLTPLDRTTDTQYF.